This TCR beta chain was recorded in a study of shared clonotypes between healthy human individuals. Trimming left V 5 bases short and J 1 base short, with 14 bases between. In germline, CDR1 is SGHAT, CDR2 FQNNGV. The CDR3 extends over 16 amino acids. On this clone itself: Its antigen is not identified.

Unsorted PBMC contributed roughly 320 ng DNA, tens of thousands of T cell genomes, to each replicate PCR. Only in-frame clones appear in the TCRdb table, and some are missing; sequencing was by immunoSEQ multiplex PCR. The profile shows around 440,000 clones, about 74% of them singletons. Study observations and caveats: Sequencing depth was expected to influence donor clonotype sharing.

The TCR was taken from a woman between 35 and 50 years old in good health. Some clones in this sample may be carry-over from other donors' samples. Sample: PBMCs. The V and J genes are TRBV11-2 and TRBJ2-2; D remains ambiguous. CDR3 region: CASSLDPDLNTGELFF. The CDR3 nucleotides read TGTGCCAGCAGCCTCGACCCGGACCTGAACACCGGGGAGCTGTTTTTT.